These 30 T cell receptor beta chains were all obtained from the same sample, sequenced in a study of beta chain features in type 1 diabetes. The study's findings and limits: Across all four CD4+ subsets, people with type 1 diabetes showed modestly shorter TCRB CDR3s.

Expressed TCRB transcripts got sequenced, as all isolated RNA was reverse transcribed. Libraries were prepared by immunoSEQ multiplex PCR; TCRdb keeps only in-frame clonotypes and omits some of them. Of about 190,000 clones in the sample, roughly 8% are singletons; the top ten hold approximately 0.93%. These receptors have no identified antigens. Sequencing was done on a sample of central memory CD4+ T cells from blood. The receptor set was obtained from a woman in her forties with type 1 diabetes.

This chain links TRBV5-4 with TRBJ1-2; D call uncertain. V lost 0 bases and J 0 bases, leaving 9 bases between the germline ends. Germline V gene lookup returns CDR1 SGHNT and CDR2 YYREEE (reference sequence). The CDR3 has 15 amino acids. The CDR3: CASSLAAVTNYGYTF. The CDR3 DNA reads as TGTGCCAGCAGCTTGGCCGCGGTTACTAACTATGGCTACACCTTC.

Only a few counts were recorded for this clone. The genes are TRBV2 and TRBJ2-6, with TRBD1 matching over 7 bases. Germline V lookup: CDR1 SNHLY, CDR2 FYNNEI. Trimming at V came to 1 base and at J to 3 bases, leaving 3 bases not matched to a gene. The CDR3 totals 16 residues. The DNA for the CDR3 is TGTGCCAGCAGTGAAGAGGGGGCTGATGGGGCCAACGTCCTGACTTTC. Amino acid sequence: CASSEEGADGANVLTF.

Only a few counts were recorded for this clone. The rearrangement uses TRBV2 and TRBJ2-7, with D possibly matching TRBD1 (6 bases). The CDR3 loop spans 14 amino acids. The germline V gene encodes CDR1 SNHLY and CDR2 FYNNEI. Trimming left V 6 bases short and J 5 bases short, with 17 bases between. CDR3 bases: TGTGCCAGCAGATTTATACAGGGAGTAAACGAGCAGTACTTC. The encoded protein is CASRFIQGVNEQYF.

This clone was detected only a few times. No DNA is shown, since the ends of the CDR3 on it are uncertain; the CDR3 is the one TCRdb lists. V usage is TRBV2 and J usage is TRBJ1-1. Ends included, the CDR3 has 12 residues. In germline, CDR1 is SNHLY, CDR2 FYNNEI. The CDR3 reads CASRPVGGGSFF.

This clone was counted between two and nine times. V gene TRBV25-1 combines with J gene TRBJ2-2, with 15 positions matching TRBD2. The germline gives CDR1 MGHDK, CDR2 SYGVNS. The CDR3 has 17 amino acids. V was pared by 4 bases and J by 8 bases, with 8 bases of the junction left unmatched. The CDR3 is CASSAPGLAGGGGELFF. The CDR3 DNA follows: TGTGCCAGCAGTGCCCCGGGACTAGCGGGAGGAGGGGGGGAGCTGTTTTTT. The entire variable domain, with the rest obtained from reference TRBV25-1 and TRBJ2-2, is as follows: EADIYQTPRYLVIGTGKKITLECSQTMGHDKMYWYQQDPGMELHLIHYSYGVNSTEKGDLSSESTVSRIRTEHFPLTLESARPSHTSQYLCASSAPGLAGGGGELFFGEGSRLTVL.

This clone was counted only a few times. Other DNA variants within this sample encode the same CDR3. The chain employs TRBV4-3 and TRBJ2-3; tentatively, D is TRBD2 (6 bases). Germline CDR1 reads LGHNA; CDR2 reads YSLEER. Deletions cut 5 bases from V and 6 bases from J, with 6 bases between. This CDR3 region has 11 residues. DNA of the CDR3: TGCGCCAGCAGCAGCGGGGATACGCAGTATTTT. The encoded protein is CASSSGDTQYF.

Here the CDR3 DNA reads TGCGCCAGCAGCTTGCAGGGGGACGCTGGAAACACCATATATTTT. This translates into CASSLQGDAGNTIYF. The J gene is TRBJ1-3, the V gene TRBV5-1, with 7 bases identical to TRBD1. The CDR3 contains 15 residues. Germline CDR1 is SGHRS and CDR2 is YFSETQ. V shed 1 base, J shed 2 bases, and the junction held 3 bases outside the gene matches.

This clone was counted between two and nine times. The chain recombines TRBV15 with TRBJ2-7; D remains ambiguous. Trimming removed 0 bases at V and 0 bases at J, with 9 bases between. Germline lookup yields CDR1 LNHNV and CDR2 YYDKDF (reference sequence). CDR3 length: 15 residues. The CDR3 coding sequence is TGTGCCACCAGCAGAGACGGCGGTAGCTCCTACGAGCAGTACTTC. Translated: CATSRDGGSSYEQYF.

The chain employs TRBV19 and TRBJ1-1; D is unresolved. Per germline, CDR1 LNHDA and CDR2 SQIVND (reference sequence). Trimming shortened V by 3 bases and J by 8 bases, and 19 bases separated the two germline ends. There are 15 residues in the CDR3. The CDR3 loop is CASSISRVSIGEAFF. CDR3 bases: TGTGCCAGTAGTATTTCACGGGTTTCAATAGGAGAAGCTTTCTTT.

The chain couples TRBV5-6 to TRBJ2-1, with 8 bases that match TRBD2. V was pared by 0 bases and J by 3 bases, with 2 bases of the junction left unmatched. The CDR3 contains 15 residues. CDR1 and CDR2 (germline): SGHDT, YYEEEE. The CDR3: CASSLEAGDYNEQFF. CDR3 nucleotide sequence: TGTGCCAGCAGCTTGGAAGCGGGAGACTACAATGAGCAGTTCTTC.

This chain joins TRBV2 and TRBJ1-1; tentative D call: TRBD1 (6 bases). V lost 6 bases and J lost 3, with 14 bases in between. This CDR3 is 14 amino acids long. Germline V gene sequence: CDR1 SNHLY, CDR2 FYNNEI. This CDR3 reads CASRLTGPYTEAFF. CDR3 DNA: TGTGCCAGCAGGCTGACAGGCCCCTACACTGAAGCTTTCTTT.

This clone occurred a few times. The chain has TRBV19 and TRBJ2-1, with D maybe TRBD2 (7 bases). This CDR3 has 15 residues. Trimming removed 8 bases at V and 3 bases at J, with 17 bases between. The V gene's germline CDR1 is LNHDA and CDR2 SQIVND (reference sequence). CDR3 sequence reads: CASSREGRGYNEQFF. The CDR3 nucleotides are TGTGCCAGTTCGAGGGAGGGCAGGGGCTACAATGAGCAGTTCTTC.

Many counts were recorded for this clone. The chain is built from TRBV29-1 and TRBJ2-1; TRBD1 agrees at 7 bases. Per germline, CDR1 SQVTM and CDR2 ANQGSEA. This CDR3 is built from 13 residues. The V and J ends lost 3 bases and 3 bases, in that order; junction bases with no gene match: 2. DNA for the CDR3: TGCAGCGTTGAGGGACAGCTCTACAATGAGCAGTTCTTC. This encodes CSVEGQLYNEQFF.

The genes are TRBV7-2 and TRBJ1-2; no clear D gene. Deletions cut 6 bases from V and 6 bases from J, with 14 bases between. CDR1 is SGHTA and CDR2 is FQGNSA in the germline V gene. The CDR3 has 13 residues. This CDR3 is CASSTQAWDGYTF. The CDR3 bases are TGTGCCAGCAGTACCCAGGCCTGGGATGGCTACACCTTC.

The genes are TRBV5-1 and TRBJ1-1; tentatively, D is TRBD1 (6 bases). Trimming pared 4 bases from V and 4 bases from J, leaving 20 bases between. This CDR3 spans 16 amino acids. The germline CDR1 and CDR2 sequences are SGHRS and YFSETQ. In DNA form, the CDR3 reads TGCGCCAGCAGCCCTTCTGGAGCAGGGGTAGCCACTGAAGCTTTCTTT. Translation gives CASSPSGAGVATEAFF.

This clone showed up just a few times. The chain joins TRBV5-1 to TRBJ2-3; D is possibly TRBD2 (6 bases). Trimming took 4 bases from V and 4 from J, leaving 16 bases between them. Germline V gives CDR1 SGHRS, CDR2 YFSETQ. This CDR3 region has 15 residues. CDR3 region: CASSQGTANSDTQYF. The CDR3 region has the DNA TGCGCCAGCAGCCAAGGGACTGCAAACTCAGATACGCAGTATTTT.

This clone was seen more than once but under ten times. The V gene is TRBV4-3, the J gene TRBJ1-5; the D is unclear. CDR1 is LGHNA, CDR2 YSLEER, per germline. The CDR3 runs to 15 residues. V was shortened by 0 bases and J by 4 bases, with 10 bases between the two germline ends. The CDR3, as DNA: TGCGCCAGCAGCCAAGATATTGAGGAAAATCAGCCCCAGCATTTT. This codes for CASSQDIEENQPQHF.

The rearrangement joins TRBV6-5 to TRBJ2-7; maybe TRBD1 (6 bases). CDR1 MNHEY and CDR2 SVGAGI come from the germline V gene. The V end was cut by 4 bases, the J end by 2 bases, with 18 bases between. The CDR3 totals 16 residues. CDR3 loop: CASSSLPGAVTYEQYF. The CDR3 nucleotides read TGTGCCAGCAGTTCCCTGCCAGGGGCCGTTACCTACGAGCAGTACTTC.

This clone was picked up a small number of times. This CDR3 is CASSLSTGTGELFF. The CDR3 DNA reads as TGTGCCAGCAGTTTATCGACGGGCACCGGGGAGCTGTTTTTT. The chain uses TRBV27 and TRBJ2-2; unclear D gene. V shed 0 bases and J shed 4 bases, with 6 bases lying between them. This CDR3 region has 14 residues. CDR1 and CDR2 (germline): MNHEY, SMNVEV (reference sequence).

The CDR3 spells CASSWGQQGVTYEQYF. CDR3 DNA sequence: TGTGCCAGCAGCTGGGGCCAACAGGGGGTCACCTACGAGCAGTACTTC. The chain uses TRBV11-2 and TRBJ2-7, with TRBD1 matching 8 bases. This CDR3 contains 16 residues. The V gene's germline CDR1 is SGHAT and CDR2 FQNNGV. After removal of 4 bases from V and 2 bases from J, the junction contained 10 bases not matched to a gene. The full variable domain, with the rest looked up from reference TRBV11-2 and TRBJ2-7, is EAGVAQSPRYKIIEKRQSVAFWCNPISGHATLYWYQQILGQGPKLLIQFQNNGVVDDSQLPKDRFSAERLKGVDSTLKIQPAKLEDSAVYLCASSWGQQGVTYEQYFGPGTRLTVT.

This clone has just a few counts. The V gene is TRBV19, the J gene TRBJ2-5; perhaps TRBD1 as D (5 bases). V lost 8 bases, J lost 0 bases, and 16 bases lay in between. Germline lookup yields CDR1 LNHDA and CDR2 SQIVND (reference sequence). This CDR3 region has 15 residues. The CDR3 protein is CASARGPGYQETQYF. The CDR3 nucleotides read TGTGCCAGTGCTAGGGGCCCAGGGTACCAAGAGACCCAGTACTTC.

As DNA, the CDR3 is TGTGCCAGCAGCTTGACAGCAGATACGCAGTATTTT. Translating gives CASSLTADTQYF. This chain joins TRBV5-6 and TRBJ2-3, with D unresolved. The CDR3 has 12 residues. Trimming took off 1 base at V and 4 bases at J, with 4 bases between the two ends. CDR1 SGHDT and CDR2 YYEEEE come from the germline V gene.

V gene TRBV19 combines with J gene TRBJ2-2; D unresolved. Per the germline V gene, CDR1 is LNHDA and CDR2 is SQIVND (reference sequence). This CDR3 has 14 amino acids. V lost 6 bases and J lost 1, with 9 bases in between. The CDR3 DNA sequence: TGTGCCAGTAGGGAGAGGCTGAACACCGGGGAGCTGTTTTTT. Protein product: CASRERLNTGELFF.

The chain combines TRBV11-1 with TRBJ2-2, with a possible D match to TRBD2 (6 bases). Between the trimmed V and J ends, which lost 2 bases and 7 bases, there was a span of 17 bases. Looked up from germline, CDR1 is SGHAT and CDR2 is FQDESV (reference sequence). The CDR3 length is 16 residues. This CDR3 is CASSLSRERRVGELFF. The DNA of the CDR3 is TGTGCCAGCAGCTTATCCCGCGAGAGGAGGGTCGGGGAGCTGTTTTTT.

The chain uses TRBV6-5 and TRBJ2-7; TRBD1 matches 10 bases. CDR1 is MNHEY and CDR2 is SVGAGI in the germline V gene. The CDR3 is made up of 14 amino acids. Trimming cost V 5 bases and J 3 bases; bases outside gene matches: 4. As DNA, the CDR3 is TGTGCCAGCAGTCGACAGGGGGCTATCTACGAGCAGTACTTC. Translating it yields CASSRQGAIYEQYF.

This clone was picked up a small number of times. The gene calls are TRBV2 and TRBJ2-1, with D perhaps matching TRBD1 (5 bases). Germline V gene lookup returns CDR1 SNHLY and CDR2 FYNNEI. This CDR3 has 14 amino acids. V dropped 7 bases and J dropped 0 bases, with 10 bases sitting between them. DNA for the CDR3: TGTGCCAGCAAGGAACAGGCCTCCTACAATGAGCAGTTCTTC. Amino acid sequence: CASKEQASYNEQFF.

This clone was picked up a small number of times. This chain joins TRBV11-3 and TRBJ2-3; the D is unclear. The germline V gene encodes CDR1 SGHNT and CDR2 YENEEA. The CDR3 sequence is 14 residues long. V was pared by 4 bases and J by 0 bases, with 8 bases between. This CDR3 is CASSSTASTDTQYF. CDR3 coding DNA: TGTGCCAGCAGCTCAACAGCTAGCACAGATACGCAGTATTTT.

A word on this clone: This sample also contains other DNA sequences that code for the same CDR3. The V call is TRBV11-2, the J call TRBJ2-1; 10 nucleotides agree with TRBD2. The CDR3 covers 15 residues. Germline CDR1 is SGHAT and CDR2 is FQNNGV. Losses at the gene ends were 5 bases for V and 3 bases for J; bases not matched to a gene: 4. The CDR3 nucleotides are TGTGCCAGCAGCGCTACTAGCGGGGTCTACAATGAGCAGTTCTTC. Translating gives CASSATSGVYNEQFF. Filled out from reference TRBV11-2 and TRBJ2-1, the complete variable domain reads EAGVAQSPRYKIIEKRQSVAFWCNPISGHATLYWYQQILGQGPKLLIQFQNNGVVDDSQLPKDRFSAERLKGVDSTLKIQPAKLEDSAVYLCASSATSGVYNEQFFGPGTRLTVL.

The chain combines TRBV5-4 with TRBJ2-3; possible D gene TRBD2, 5 bases. The CDR3 covers 14 residues. Germline V CDR1 and CDR2: SGHNT, YYREEE (reference sequence). V lost 4 bases and J lost 2, with 11 bases in between. In nucleotides, the CDR3 is TGTGCCAGCAGCCTAGACGGGGACACAGATACGCAGTATTTT. Encoded protein: CASSLDGDTDTQYF.

This clone appeared a few times. V gene TRBV11-2 combines with J gene TRBJ1-5, with D perhaps TRBD1 (5 bases). CDR3 length: 16 residues. The germline CDR1 and CDR2 sequences are SGHAT and FQNNGV. Trimming took off 1 base at V and 1 base at J, with 11 bases between the two ends. For the CDR3, the DNA is TGTGCCAGCAGCTTAGGCCGGGGGGAAAGCAATCAGCCCCAGCATTTT. Its protein is CASSLGRGESNQPQHF.